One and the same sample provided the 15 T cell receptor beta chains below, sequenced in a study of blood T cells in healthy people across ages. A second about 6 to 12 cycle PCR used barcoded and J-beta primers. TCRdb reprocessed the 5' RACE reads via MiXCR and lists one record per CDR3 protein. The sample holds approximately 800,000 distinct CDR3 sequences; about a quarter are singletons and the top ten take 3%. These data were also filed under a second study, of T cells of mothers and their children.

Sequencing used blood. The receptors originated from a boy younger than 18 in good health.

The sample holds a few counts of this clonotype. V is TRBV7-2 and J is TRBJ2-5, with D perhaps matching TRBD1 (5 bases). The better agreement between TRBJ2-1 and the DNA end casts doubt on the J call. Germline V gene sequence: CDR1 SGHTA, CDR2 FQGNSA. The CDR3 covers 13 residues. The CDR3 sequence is CASSLTTGNEQFF. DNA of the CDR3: TGTGCCAGCAGCTTAACCACAGGCAATGAGCAGTTCTTC.

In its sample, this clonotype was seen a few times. The CDR3 DNA sequence: TGTGCCACCAGTGATTCCGAGGGGGGATACAATGAGCAGTTCTTC. Its protein product is CATSDSEGGYNEQFF. The genes are TRBV24-1 and TRBJ2-1; D assignment may be TRBD1 or TRBD2 (6 bases each). V was shortened by 2 bases and J by 4 bases, with 11 bases between the two germline ends. CDR3 length: 15 amino acids. Germline-derived CDR1 and CDR2 are KGHDR and SFDVKD.

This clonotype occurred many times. The CDR3 is CATGGGTEAFF. Written as DNA, the CDR3 is TGTGCCACGGGGGGGGGTACTGAAGCTTTCTTT. V usage is TRBV2 and J usage is TRBJ1-1; TRBD1 might be the D (5 bases). Looked up from germline, CDR1 is SNHLY and CDR2 is FYNNEI. Between the trimmed V and J ends, which lost 10 bases and 5 bases, there was a span of 11 bases. The CDR3 extends over 11 amino acids.

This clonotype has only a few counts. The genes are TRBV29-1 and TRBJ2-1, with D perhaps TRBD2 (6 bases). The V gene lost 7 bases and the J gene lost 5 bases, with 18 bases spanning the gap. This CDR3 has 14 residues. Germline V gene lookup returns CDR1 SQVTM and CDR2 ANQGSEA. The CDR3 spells CSAPTVLANNEQFF. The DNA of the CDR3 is TGCAGCGCCCCCACCGTTCTAGCGAACAATGAGCAGTTCTTC.

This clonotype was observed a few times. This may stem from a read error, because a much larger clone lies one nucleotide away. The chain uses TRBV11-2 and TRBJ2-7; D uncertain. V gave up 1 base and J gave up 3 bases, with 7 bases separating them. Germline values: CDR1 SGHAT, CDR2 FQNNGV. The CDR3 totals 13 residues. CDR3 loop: CASSLGLDYEQYF. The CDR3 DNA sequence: TGTGCCAGCAGCTTAGGGCTGGACTACGAGCAGTACTTC.

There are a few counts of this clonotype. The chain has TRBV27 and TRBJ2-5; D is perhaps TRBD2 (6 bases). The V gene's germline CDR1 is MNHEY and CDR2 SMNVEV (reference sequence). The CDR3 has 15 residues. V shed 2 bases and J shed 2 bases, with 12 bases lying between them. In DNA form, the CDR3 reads TGTGCCAGCAGTTTAACTAGCATGAGTCAAGAGACCCAGTACTTC. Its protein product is CASSLTSMSQETQYF.

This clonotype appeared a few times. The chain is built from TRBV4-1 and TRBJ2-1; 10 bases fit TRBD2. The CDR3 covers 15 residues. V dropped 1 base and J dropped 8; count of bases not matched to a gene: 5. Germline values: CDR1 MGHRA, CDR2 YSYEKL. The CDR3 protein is CASSQVTSGAYEQFF. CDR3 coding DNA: TGCGCCAGCAGCCAAGTCACTAGCGGGGCTTATGAGCAGTTCTTC.

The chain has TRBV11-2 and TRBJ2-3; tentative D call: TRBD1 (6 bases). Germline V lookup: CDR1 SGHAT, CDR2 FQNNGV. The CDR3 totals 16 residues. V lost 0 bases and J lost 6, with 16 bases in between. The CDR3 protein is CASSLDWGHSSDTQYF. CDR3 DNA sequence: TGTGCCAGCAGCTTAGATTGGGGACACAGCTCGGATACGCAGTATTTT.

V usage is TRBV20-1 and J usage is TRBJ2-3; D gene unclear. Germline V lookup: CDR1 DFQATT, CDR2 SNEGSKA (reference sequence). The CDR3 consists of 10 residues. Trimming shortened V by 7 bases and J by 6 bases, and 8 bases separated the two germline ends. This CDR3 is CSVPRDTQYF. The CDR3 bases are TGCAGTGTCCCGAGGGATACGCAGTATTTT.

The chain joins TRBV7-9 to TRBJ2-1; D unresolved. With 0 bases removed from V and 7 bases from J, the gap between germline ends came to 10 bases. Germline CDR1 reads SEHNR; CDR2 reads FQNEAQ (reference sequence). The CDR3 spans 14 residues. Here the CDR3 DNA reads TGTGCCAGCAGCTTAGCTCACTGGGAAAATGAGCAGTTCTTC. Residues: CASSLAHWENEQFF.

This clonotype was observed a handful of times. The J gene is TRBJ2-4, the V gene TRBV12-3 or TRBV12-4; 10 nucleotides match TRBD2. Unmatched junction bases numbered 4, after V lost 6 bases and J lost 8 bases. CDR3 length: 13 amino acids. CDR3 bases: TGTGCCAGCAGATCTAGCGGGGGTTACATTCAGTACTTC. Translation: CASRSSGGYIQYF.

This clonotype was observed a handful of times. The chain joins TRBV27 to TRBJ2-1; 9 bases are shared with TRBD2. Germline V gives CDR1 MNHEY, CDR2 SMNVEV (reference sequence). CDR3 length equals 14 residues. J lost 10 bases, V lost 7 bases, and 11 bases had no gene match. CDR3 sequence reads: CASMLAGDRGEQFF. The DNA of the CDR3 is TGTGCCAGCATGTTAGCGGGGGACCGGGGAGAGCAGTTCTTC.

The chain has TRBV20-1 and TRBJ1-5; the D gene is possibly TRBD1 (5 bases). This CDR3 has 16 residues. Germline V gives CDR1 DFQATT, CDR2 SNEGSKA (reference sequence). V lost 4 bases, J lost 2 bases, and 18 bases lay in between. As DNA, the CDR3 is TGCAGTGCTACGACCCAAGGGGCGAGGGGCAATCAGCCCCAGCATTTT. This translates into CSATTQGARGNQPQHF.

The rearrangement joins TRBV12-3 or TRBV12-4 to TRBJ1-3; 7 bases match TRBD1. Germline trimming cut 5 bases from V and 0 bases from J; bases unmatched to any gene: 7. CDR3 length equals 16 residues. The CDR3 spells CASSPKDRISGNTIYF. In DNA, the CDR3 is TGTGCCAGCAGTCCGAAGGACAGGATCTCTGGAAACACCATATATTTT.

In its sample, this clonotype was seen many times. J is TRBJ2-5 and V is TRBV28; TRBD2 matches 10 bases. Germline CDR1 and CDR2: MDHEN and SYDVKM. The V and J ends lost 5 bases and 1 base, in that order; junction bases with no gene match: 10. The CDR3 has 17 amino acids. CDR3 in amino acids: CASSPIGLAVIQETQYF. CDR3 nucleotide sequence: TGTGCCAGCAGTCCAATTGGACTAGCGGTGATCCAAGAGACCCAGTACTTC.